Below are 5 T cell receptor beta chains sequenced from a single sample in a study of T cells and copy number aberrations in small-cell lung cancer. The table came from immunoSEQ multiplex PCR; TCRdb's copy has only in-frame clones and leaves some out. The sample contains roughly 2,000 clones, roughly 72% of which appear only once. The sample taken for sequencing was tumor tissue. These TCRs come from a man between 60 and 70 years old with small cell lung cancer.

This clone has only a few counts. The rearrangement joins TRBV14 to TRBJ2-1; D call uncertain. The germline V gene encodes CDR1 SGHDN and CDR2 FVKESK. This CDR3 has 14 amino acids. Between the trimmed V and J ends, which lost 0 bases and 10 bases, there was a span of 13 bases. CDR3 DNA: TGTGCCAGCAGCCAAGAAACCCTGGAGATCGAGCAGTTCTTC. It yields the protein CASSQETLEIEQFF.

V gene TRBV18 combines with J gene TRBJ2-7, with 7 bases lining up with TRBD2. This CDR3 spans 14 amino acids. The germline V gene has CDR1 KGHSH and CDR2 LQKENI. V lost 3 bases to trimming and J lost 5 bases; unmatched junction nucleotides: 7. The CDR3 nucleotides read TGTGCCAGCTCACCGGGACTGGGGAGGGACGAGCAGTACTTC. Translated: CASSPGLGRDEQYF.

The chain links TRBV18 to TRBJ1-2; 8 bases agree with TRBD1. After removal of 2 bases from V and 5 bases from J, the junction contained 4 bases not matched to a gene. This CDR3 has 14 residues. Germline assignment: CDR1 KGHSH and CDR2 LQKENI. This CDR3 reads CASSPGDRIYGYTF. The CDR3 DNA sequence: TGTGCCAGCTCACCAGGGGACAGGATTTATGGCTACACCTTC.

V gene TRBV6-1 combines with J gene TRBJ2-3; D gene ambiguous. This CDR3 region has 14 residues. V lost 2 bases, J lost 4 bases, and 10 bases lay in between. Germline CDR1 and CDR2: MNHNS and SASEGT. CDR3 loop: CASSEILDPDTQYF. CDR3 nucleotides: TGTGCCAGCAGTGAAATTCTGGACCCAGATACGCAGTATTTT.

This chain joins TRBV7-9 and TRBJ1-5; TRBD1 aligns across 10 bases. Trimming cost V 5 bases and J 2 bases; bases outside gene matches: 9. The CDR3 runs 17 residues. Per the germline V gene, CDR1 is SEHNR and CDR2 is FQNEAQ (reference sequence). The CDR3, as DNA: TGTGCCAGCAGCAACGTCGGGGGGACAGGGGGCAATCAGCCCCAGCATTTT. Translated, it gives CASSNVGGTGGNQPQHF.